This T cell receptor (beta chain) was found in a study of regulatory T cells in long-lasting Graves disease. Libraries of TCR beta came from iRepertoire HTBI primers plus Arm-PCR of CDR3 regions. TCRdb passed the multiplex PCR reads through MiXCR, listing each CDR3 protein once. The data contain about 430,000 distinct CDR3 sequences, about 15% of them seen just once; the ten biggest clones take up about 8.2%. This clonotype appeared many times. Its antigen is unidentified. V was clipped by 6 bases and J by 2 bases; unmatched bases: 13. The CDR3 consists of 18 residues. The study's findings and limits: Persistent Graves' cases showed lower TCR diversity than newly diagnosed cases. Public clonotype sharing was higher in persistent than newly diagnosed patients. Blood alone, not thyroid tissue, was studied.

As to time point: newly diagnosed GD, antithyroid drugs for less than 3 months. The TCR library was made from RNA extracted from PBMCs. The same data also contributed to another study, on T cells in Graves' hyperthyroidism and ophthalmopathy. From that study: Appearing also in blood were most of the thyroid clonotypes expanded above 0.001.

This specimen consisted of peripheral blood mononuclear cells (PBMCs), obtained at new diagnosis, from a patient treated with antithyroid drugs. The chain joins TRBV12-3 or TRBV12-4 to TRBJ2-5, with TRBD2 matching 12 bases. The TCR comes from a woman between 40 and 55 years old with Graves disease. CDR3 sequence: CASSLGASGRAGQETQYF. The DNA for the CDR3 is TGTGCCAGCAGCCTAGGGGCTAGCGGGAGGGCCGGGCAAGAGACCCAGTACTTC.